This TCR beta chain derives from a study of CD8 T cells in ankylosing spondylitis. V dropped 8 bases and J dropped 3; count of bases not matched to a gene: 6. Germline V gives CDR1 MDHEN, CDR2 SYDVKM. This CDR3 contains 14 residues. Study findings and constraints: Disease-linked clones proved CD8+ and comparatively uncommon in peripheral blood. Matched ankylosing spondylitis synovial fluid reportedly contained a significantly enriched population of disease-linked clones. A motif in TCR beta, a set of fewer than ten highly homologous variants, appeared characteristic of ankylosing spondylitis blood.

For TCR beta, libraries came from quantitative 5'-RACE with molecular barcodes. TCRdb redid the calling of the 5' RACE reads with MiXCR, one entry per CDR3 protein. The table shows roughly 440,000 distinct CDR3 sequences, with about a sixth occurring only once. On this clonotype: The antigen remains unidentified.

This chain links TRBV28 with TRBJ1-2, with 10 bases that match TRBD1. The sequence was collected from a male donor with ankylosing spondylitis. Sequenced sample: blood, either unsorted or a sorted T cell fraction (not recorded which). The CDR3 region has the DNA TGTGCCAGCCGGAGGGACAGGGGATACTATGGCTACACCTTC. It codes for CASRRDRGYYGYTF.